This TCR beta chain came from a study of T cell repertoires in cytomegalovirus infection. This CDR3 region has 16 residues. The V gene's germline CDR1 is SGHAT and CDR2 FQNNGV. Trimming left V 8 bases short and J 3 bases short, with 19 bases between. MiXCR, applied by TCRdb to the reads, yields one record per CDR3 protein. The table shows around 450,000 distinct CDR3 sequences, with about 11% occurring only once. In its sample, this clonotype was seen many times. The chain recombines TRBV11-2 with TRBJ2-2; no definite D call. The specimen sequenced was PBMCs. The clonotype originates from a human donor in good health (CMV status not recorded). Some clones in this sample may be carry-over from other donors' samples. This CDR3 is CASPMGKGSYTGELFF. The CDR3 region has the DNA TGTGCCAGCCCTATGGGGAAGGGTTCGTACACCGGGGAGCTGTTTTTT.